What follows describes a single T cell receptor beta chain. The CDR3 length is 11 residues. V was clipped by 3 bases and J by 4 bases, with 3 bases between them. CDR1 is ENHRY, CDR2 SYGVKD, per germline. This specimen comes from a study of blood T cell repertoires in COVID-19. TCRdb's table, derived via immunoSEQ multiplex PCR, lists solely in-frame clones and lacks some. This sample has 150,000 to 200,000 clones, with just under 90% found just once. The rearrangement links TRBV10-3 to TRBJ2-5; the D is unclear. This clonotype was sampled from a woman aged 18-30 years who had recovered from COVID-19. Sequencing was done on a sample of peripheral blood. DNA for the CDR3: TGTGCCATCAGTGATATAGAGACCCAGTACTTC. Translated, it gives CAISDIETQYF.